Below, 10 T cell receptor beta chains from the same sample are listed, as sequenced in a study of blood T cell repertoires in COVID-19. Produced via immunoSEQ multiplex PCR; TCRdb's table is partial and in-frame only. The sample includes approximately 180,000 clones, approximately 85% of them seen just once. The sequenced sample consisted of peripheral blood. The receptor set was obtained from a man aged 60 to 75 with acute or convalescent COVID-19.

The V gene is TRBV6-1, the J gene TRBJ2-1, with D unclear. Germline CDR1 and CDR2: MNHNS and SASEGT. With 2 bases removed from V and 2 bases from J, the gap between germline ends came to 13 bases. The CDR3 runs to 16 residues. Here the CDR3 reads CASSEHGKATYNEQFF. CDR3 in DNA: TGTGCCAGCAGTGAACACGGTAAAGCAACCTACAATGAGCAGTTCTTC.

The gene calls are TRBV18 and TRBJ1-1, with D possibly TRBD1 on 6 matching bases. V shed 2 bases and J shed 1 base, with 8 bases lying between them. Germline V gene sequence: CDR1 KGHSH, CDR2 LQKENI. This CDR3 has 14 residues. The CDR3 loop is CASSPGTRNTEAFF. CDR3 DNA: TGTGCCAGCTCACCAGGGACACGGAACACTGAAGCTTTCTTT.

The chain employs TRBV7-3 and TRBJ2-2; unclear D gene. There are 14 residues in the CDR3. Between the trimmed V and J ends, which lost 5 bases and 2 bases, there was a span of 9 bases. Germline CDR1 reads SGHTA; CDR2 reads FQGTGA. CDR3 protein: CASSPELNTGELFF. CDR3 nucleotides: TGTGCCAGCAGCCCGGAACTAAACACCGGGGAGCTGTTTTTT.

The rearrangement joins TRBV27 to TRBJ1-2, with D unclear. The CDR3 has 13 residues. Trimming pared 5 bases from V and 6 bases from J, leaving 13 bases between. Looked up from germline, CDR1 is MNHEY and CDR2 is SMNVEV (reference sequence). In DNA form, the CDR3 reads TGTGCCAGCAGTACTACAAGGGAGCATGGCTACACCTTC. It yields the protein CASSTTREHGYTF.

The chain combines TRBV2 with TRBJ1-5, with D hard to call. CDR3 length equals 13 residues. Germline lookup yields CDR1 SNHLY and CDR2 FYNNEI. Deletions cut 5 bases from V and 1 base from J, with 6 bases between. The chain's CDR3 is CASSPESNQPQHF. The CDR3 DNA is TGTGCCAGCAGTCCGGAGAGCAATCAGCCCCAGCATTTT.

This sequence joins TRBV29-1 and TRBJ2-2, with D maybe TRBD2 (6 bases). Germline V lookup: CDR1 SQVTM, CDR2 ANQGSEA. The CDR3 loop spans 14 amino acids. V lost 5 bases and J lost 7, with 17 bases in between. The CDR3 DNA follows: TGCAGCGTTAGGAGGGCGATCTTGGACGGGGAGCTGTTTTTT. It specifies CSVRRAILDGELFF.

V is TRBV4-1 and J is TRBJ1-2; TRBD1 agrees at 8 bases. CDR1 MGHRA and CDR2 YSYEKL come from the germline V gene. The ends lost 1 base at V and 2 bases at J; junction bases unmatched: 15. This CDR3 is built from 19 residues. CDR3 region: CASSQASRTGRVTNYGYTF. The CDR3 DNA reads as TGCGCCAGCAGCCAAGCGTCCAGGACAGGGCGGGTGACCAACTATGGCTACACCTTC.

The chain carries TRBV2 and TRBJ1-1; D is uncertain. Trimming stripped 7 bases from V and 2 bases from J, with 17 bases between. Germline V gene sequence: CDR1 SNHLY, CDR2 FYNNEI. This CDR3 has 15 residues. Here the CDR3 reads CASTHERIANTEAFF. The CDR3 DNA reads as TGTGCCAGCACCCACGAGCGAATAGCAAACACTGAAGCTTTCTTT.

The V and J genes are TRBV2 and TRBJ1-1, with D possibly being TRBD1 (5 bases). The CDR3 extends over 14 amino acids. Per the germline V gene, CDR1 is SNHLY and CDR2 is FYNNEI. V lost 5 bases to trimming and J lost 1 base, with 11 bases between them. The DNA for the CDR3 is TGTGCCAGCAGTTCCCGGGGGAGGAACACTGAAGCTTTCTTT. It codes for CASSSRGRNTEAFF.

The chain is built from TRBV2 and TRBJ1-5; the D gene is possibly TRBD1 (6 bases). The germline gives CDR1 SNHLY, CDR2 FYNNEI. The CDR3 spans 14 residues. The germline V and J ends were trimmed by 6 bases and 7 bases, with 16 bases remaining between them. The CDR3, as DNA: TGTGCCAGCAGGGATACAGGGTTCTCCCAGCCCCAGCATTTT. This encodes CASRDTGFSQPQHF.